Sequencing of this T cell receptor (beta chain) was carried out in a study of tumor-infiltrating lymphocytes in primary liver carcinoma. Extraction also yielded germline DNA, while blood RNA was obtained from unsorted whole blood. Turning to this clonotype: The antigen remains undetermined. It is likely a read error, because the conserved phenylalanine at the end of the CDR3 is missing.

General study findings and limits: Reduced overlap was seen in tumor-adjacent and tumor-blood pairs versus tumor region pairs.

TCR beta cDNA was reverse-transcribed from about 500 ng of total RNA. The reaction used a constant-region primer and ProtoScript II reverse transcriptase. Three-round nested multiplex PCR performed with slightly modified ARM-PCR produced the TCR beta libraries. TCRdb itself ran the multiplex PCR reads through MiXCR, one entry per CDR3 protein. The table lists 200,000 or so distinct CDR3 sequences, less than 75% of them singletons. The material sequenced was peripheral blood. The source of this sequence is a woman in her sixties with primary liver carcinoma and hepatitis B virus infection.

The CDR3 DNA follows: TGTGCCAGCTGCTTGGGGGGCCATGAGCAGTACTGC. Its translation: CASCLGGHEQYC. V is TRBV11-2 and J is TRBJ2-7; D may match TRBD1 or TRBD2 (6 bases each). The CDR3 loop spans 12 amino acids. Germline V gives CDR1 SGHAT, CDR2 FQNNGV.